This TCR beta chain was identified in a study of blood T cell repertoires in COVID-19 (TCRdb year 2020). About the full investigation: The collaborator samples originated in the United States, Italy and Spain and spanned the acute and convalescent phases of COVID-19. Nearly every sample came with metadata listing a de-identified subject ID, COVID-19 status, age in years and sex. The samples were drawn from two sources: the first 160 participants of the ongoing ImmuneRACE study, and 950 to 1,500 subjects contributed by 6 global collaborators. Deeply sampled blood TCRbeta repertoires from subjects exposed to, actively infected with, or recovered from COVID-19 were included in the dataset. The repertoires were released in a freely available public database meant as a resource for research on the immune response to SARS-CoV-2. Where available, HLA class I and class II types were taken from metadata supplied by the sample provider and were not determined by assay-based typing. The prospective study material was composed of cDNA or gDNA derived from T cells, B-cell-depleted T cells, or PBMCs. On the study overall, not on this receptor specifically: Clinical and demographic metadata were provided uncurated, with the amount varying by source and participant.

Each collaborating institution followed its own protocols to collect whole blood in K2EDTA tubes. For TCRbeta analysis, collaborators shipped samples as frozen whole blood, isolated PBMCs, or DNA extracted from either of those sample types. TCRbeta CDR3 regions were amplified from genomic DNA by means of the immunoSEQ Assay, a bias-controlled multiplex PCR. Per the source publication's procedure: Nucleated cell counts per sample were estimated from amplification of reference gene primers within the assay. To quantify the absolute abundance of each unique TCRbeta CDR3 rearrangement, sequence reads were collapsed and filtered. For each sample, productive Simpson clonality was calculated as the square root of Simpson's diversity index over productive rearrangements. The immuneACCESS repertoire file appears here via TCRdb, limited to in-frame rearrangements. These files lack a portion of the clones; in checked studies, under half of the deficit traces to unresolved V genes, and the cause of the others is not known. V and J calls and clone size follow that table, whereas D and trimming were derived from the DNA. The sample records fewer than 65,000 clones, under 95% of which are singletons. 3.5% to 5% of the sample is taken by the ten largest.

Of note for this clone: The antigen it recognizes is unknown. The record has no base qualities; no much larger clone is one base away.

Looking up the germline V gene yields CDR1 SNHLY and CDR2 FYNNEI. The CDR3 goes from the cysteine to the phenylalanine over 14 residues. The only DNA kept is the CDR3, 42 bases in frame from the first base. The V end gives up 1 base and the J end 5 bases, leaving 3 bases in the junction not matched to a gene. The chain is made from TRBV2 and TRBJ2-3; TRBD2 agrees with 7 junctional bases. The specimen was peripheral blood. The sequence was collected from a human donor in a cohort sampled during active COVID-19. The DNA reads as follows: TGTGCCAGCAGTGAAGGTGGGGGGGGAGATACGCAGTATTTT. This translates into CASSEGGGGDTQYF.